Listed below are T cell receptor beta chains from one sample, sequenced in a study of cytomegalovirus exposure and HLA in healthy donors. Data came from immunoSEQ multiplex PCR; TCRdb stores just in-frame clones and leaves some out. The table has around 64,000 clones, roughly 68% seen once. Sequencing used PBMCs. These TCRs come from a woman between 45 and 65 years old in good health and CMV-seronegative. Each CDR3 is given with its conserved first and last residue. Each record gives: clone size, V gene, CDR3 protein. Some rows mark clone size as missing; the rest say once, few, many or name a class of expanded clone.

>.|TRBV19
CASSDRVSQPQHF
>.|TRBV7-9
CASSPEGSYEQYF
>.|TRBV9
CGSSAGHLILANYGYTF
>.|TRBV9
CASSEQGNTALHF
>few|TRBV7-2
CASTRERGETQYF
>.|TRBV18
CASSPTSDTQYF
>few|TRBV7-9
CASSTSARGYGYTF
>.|TRBV29-1
CSVEELGSTREAFF
>.|TRBV4-3
CASSQDLAGYESYEQYF
>.|TRBV10-2
CASGRTYEQYF
>.|TRBV5-1
CASSLESSDSGNTIYF
>few|TRBV7-9
CASRVFRETQYF
>few|TRBV5-1
CASSRGGSQETQYF
>.|TRBV7-8
CASSFVSGRAWDF
>.|TRBV7-3
CASSSSRLDEQYF
>.|TRBV12-5
CASGSPRQPLYGYTF
>.|TRBV5-4
CASSSRDRGSGGYTF
>few|TRBV19
CASNQDFAMGQPQHF
>.|TRBV27
CASSLSGGSSGGYTF
>.|TRBV27
CASSLTIQGDTEAFF
>few|TRBV9
CASSAILQASGTEAFF
>.|TRBV2
CASRSLTGGSNYGYTF
>.|TRBV19
CASSGQGDGNTIYF
>.|TRBV27
CASSSLAGGREQYF
>.|TRBV5-6
CASSSSGTGDTIYF
>once|TRBV9
CASSVSGGRPSGNTIYF
>.|TRBV4-3
CASSLGRVGTGELFF
>.|TRBV9
CASSVEPGQGGNTIYF
>.|TRBV19
CASNRDRGAKGTEAFF
>.|TRBV28
CASSSSTGVYGYTF
>.|TRBV5-1
CASSLMAEENDEQFF
>once|TRBV6-5
CASTKATLNEQYF
>.|TRBV6-5
CASSYANLVTDTQYF
>few|TRBV2
CASSEGSAPYEQYF
>few|TRBV6-6
CASSQGSETQYF
>.|TRBV28
CASSFRGASGYNEQFF
>.|TRBV30
CAWSASSDEKLFF
>few|TRBV4-3
CASSPTSGRAGELFF
>.|TRBV29-1
CSVRQGWGMGGEAFF
>.|TRBV21-1
CASSVTSVSAPYEQYF
>.|TRBV29-1
CSAGGPGQETQYF
>.|TRBV5-6
CASSLAGLAGNNEQFF
>.|TRBV5-1
CASSLLGASTNEKLFF
>.|TRBV5-4
CASSLKVAGETQYF